This TCR beta chain is drawn from a study of CD8 T cells in Susac syndrome. Study findings and constraints: The TCR sequencing and HLA analysis in the study involved a relatively small number of individuals, as the study acknowledged.

CD8+ and CD4+ T cells from blood underwent TCR beta sequencing, which was carried out in a high-throughput format. FACS was used to enrich TEMRA cells, whereas the CD8+ and CD4+ T cells were obtained by negative isolation. RNA was extracted with the RNeasy kit, and a quantity of roughly 0.5 to 1 ug was reverse transcribed using random hexamers. The TCR beta CDR3 was amplified by immunoSEQ multiplex PCR across 54 Vbeta, 13 Jbeta. One entry per CDR3 protein results from TCRdb running MiXCR on the immunoSEQ multiplex PCR reads. In the table there are fewer than 200,000 distinct CDR3 sequences, around 95% of which are singletons. This clonotype occurred once. Its cognate antigen is unknown. The germline V gene encodes CDR1 SGDLS and CDR2 YYNGEE. CDR3 length equals 14 residues. Trimming cost V 0 bases and J 6 bases, with 10 bases left between them.

The TCR was taken from a human donor with multiple sclerosis. The sample consisted of CD8+ T cells from PBMCs. The chain couples TRBV9 to TRBJ2-1, with TRBD2 as a possible D gene (5 bases). DNA for the CDR3: TGTGCCAGCAGCGTAGCTGGGCGGGTCAATGAGCAGTTCTTC. Translation gives CASSVAGRVNEQFF.